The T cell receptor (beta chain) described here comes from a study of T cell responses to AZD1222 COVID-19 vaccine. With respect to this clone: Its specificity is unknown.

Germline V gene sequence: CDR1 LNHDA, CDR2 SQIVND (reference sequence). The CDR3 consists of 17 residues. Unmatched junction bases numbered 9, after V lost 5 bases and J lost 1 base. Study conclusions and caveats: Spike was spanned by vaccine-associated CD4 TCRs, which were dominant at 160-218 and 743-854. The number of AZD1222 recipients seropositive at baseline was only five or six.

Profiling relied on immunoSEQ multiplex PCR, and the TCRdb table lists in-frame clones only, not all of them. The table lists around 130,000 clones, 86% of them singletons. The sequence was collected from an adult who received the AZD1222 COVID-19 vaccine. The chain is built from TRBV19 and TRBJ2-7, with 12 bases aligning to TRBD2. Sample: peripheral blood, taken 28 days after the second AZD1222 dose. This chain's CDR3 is CASSPGLAGYASYEQYF. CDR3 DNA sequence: TGTGCCAGTAGTCCAGGACTAGCGGGGTACGCTTCCTACGAGCAGTACTTC.